The source of this TCR beta chain is a study of PD-L1 blockade in urothelial cancer. Across the whole study: About nine tenths of the roughly 30 patients comprised males who had bladder-origin urothelial cancer. There were a median of approximately 140,000 T cells in blood samples.

Here immunoSEQ multiplex PCR was the method, and the copy in TCRdb shows in-frame clones only, minus some. The sample comprises under 50,000 clones, approximately 91% of which are singletons, and about 11% rests with the top ten. Note on this clone: Its target is unknown.

Findings and limits, study-wide: Durable-benefit patients showed greater tumor-associated blood clone expansion at 3 weeks.

CDR3 size: 13 residues. V lost 5 bases to trimming and J lost 7 bases; unmatched junction nucleotides: 5. Germline CDR1 reads ENHRY; CDR2 reads SYGVKD. Time point meaning: pretreatment peripheral blood. This sequence originates from a woman aged 55-70 years with urothelial cancer. Sequencing used PBMCs, obtained around atezolizumab (anti-PD-L1) treatment. The chain has TRBV10-3 and TRBJ1-2, with 9 bases fitting TRBD1. CDR3 sequence (DNA): TGTGCCATCAGTCAAGGGACAGGGTTTGGCTACACCTTC. As protein: CAISQGTGFGYTF.